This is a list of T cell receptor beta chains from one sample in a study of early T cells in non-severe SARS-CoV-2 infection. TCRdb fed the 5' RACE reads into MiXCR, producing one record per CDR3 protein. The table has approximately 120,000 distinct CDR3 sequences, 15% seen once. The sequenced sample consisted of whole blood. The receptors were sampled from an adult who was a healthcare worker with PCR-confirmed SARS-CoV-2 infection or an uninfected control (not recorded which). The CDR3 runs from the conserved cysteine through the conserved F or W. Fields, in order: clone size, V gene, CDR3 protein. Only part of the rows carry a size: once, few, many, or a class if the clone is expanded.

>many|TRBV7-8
CASTLAPAGRADTQYF
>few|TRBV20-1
CSARERGHREKLFF
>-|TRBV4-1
CASSQLSLGGYTEAFF
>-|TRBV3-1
CASSPALDQPQHF
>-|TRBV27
CASSDWTGPSRSGANVLTF
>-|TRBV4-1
CASSQEEDDEQFF
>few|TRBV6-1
CASSELGLRYF
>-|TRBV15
CATTRDIGLQPQHF
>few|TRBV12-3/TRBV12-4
CASSATLDPYEQYF
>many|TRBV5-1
CASSLLGDTEAFF
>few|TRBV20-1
CSAIVLAGGPDTQYF
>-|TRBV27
CASSLEAGGFAGELFF
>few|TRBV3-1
CASSQVLLQGRNTEAFF
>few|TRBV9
CASSVTGTGVFRGYTF
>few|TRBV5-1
CASSFQGDSPLHF
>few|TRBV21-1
CASSKEKDYTEAFF
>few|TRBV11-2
CASSTGTNTGELFF
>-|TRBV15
CATSRGREKGYEQYF
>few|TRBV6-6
CASSPPGGPAYVRQYF
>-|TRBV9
CASSLGQNSPLHF
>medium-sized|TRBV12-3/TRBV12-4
CASSLNSLTDTQYF
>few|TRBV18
CASSPPGTKETQYF
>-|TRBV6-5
CASSSPGQGTYEQYF
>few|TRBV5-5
CASSPLGSDEQYF
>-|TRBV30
CAWTSSEGVDTQYF
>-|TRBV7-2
CASSLEGQAIAETQYF
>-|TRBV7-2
CASSLGIAGGPVAFF
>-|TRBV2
CASQGSSGTTGELFF
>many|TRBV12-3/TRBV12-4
CASSRPGTANYGYTF
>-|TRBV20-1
CSARDFYEQYF
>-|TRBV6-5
CASSYLRGGAKNIQYF
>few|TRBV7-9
CASSLQGEVTEAFF